These T cell receptor beta chains were read from a single sample in a study of blood T cell repertoires in COVID-19. Sequenced by immunoSEQ multiplex PCR; TCRdb stores in-frame clones only, minus some. The sample lists more than 65,000 clones; more than 75% were seen once. The source material was peripheral blood. All receptors derive from a human donor in a cohort sampled during active COVID-19. Each CDR3 is given with its conserved first and last residue. The D gene is left open where the match is weak. Rows may omit the clone size; those that give it use once, few, many or a size class.

clone size: once; J gene: TRBJ1-1; V gene: TRBV5-1; D gene: NA; CDR3 protein: CASRDSGADAFF; CDR3 DNA: TGCGCCAGCAGGGACTCAGGGGCAGACGCTTTCTTT
clone size: NA; J gene: TRBJ2-7; V gene: TRBV28; D gene: TRBD2; CDR3 protein: CASSQLAGGPDEQYF; CDR3 DNA: TGTGCCAGCAGTCAACTAGCGGGGGGGCCTGACGAGCAGTACTTC
clone size: NA; J gene: TRBJ1-3; V gene: TRBV25-1; D gene: NA; CDR3 protein: CASSELRSGNTIYF; CDR3 DNA: TGTGCCAGCAGTGAATTGCGCTCTGGAAACACCATATATTTT
clone size: NA; J gene: TRBJ2-7; V gene: TRBV10-2; D gene: NA; CDR3 protein: CASSEDTSEQYF; CDR3 DNA: TGCGCCAGCAGTGAGGATACTAGCGAGCAGTACTTC
clone size: NA; J gene: TRBJ2-7; V gene: TRBV5-6; D gene: TRBD1; CDR3 protein: CASSRKPGQTYEQYF; CDR3 DNA: TGTGCCAGCAGCCGAAAACCGGGACAGACCTACGAGCAGTACTTC
clone size: NA; J gene: TRBJ2-1; V gene: TRBV12-5; D gene: NA; CDR3 protein: CASVGPQRPYNEQFF; CDR3 DNA: TGTGCTAGTGTTGGTCCTCAGAGGCCCTACAATGAGCAGTTCTTC
clone size: NA; J gene: TRBJ2-7; V gene: TRBV5-6; D gene: TRBD1; CDR3 protein: CASSPSGTGGFYEQYF; CDR3 DNA: TGTGCCAGCAGCCCCTCCGGGACAGGGGGTTTTTACGAGCAGTACTTC
clone size: NA; J gene: TRBJ2-7; V gene: TRBV10-3; D gene: NA; CDR3 protein: CAISDRSYEQYF; CDR3 DNA: TGTGCCATCAGCGACAGATCCTACGAGCAGTACTTC
clone size: once; J gene: TRBJ1-1; V gene: TRBV5-1; D gene: NA; CDR3 protein: CASSLGAGAGEAFF; CDR3 DNA: TGCGCCAGCAGCTTGGGGGCGGGGGCCGGTGAAGCTTTCTTT
clone size: NA; J gene: TRBJ1-1; V gene: TRBV2; D gene: NA; CDR3 protein: CASLVGRTEAFF; CDR3 DNA: TGTGCCAGCTTGGTAGGGAGGACTGAAGCTTTCTTT
clone size: once; J gene: TRBJ2-7; V gene: TRBV10-3; D gene: TRBD1; CDR3 protein: CAIWDSTYEQYF; CDR3 DNA: TGTGCCATCTGGGACAGCACCTACGAGCAGTACTTC
clone size: NA; J gene: TRBJ2-7; V gene: TRBV7-8; D gene: NA; CDR3 protein: CASSHLGGEQYF; CDR3 DNA: TGTGCCAGCAGCCATCTCGGGGGAGAGCAGTACTTC
clone size: NA; J gene: TRBJ2-2; V gene: TRBV6-1; D gene: TRBD2; CDR3 protein: CASSEAAAGASNTGELFF; CDR3 DNA: TGTGCCAGCAGTGAGGCTGCAGCGGGGGCCTCGAACACCGGGGAGCTGTTTTTT
clone size: NA; J gene: TRBJ2-7; V gene: TRBV7-9; D gene: NA; CDR3 protein: CASAAASGLHYEQYF; CDR3 DNA: TGTGCCAGCGCAGCGGCCAGCGGGCTCCACTACGAGCAGTACTTC
clone size: NA; J gene: TRBJ1-1; V gene: TRBV28; D gene: NA; CDR3 protein: CASSLVGEDTEAFF; CDR3 DNA: TGTGCCAGCAGTTTGGTAGGGGAGGACACTGAAGCTTTCTTT
clone size: NA; J gene: TRBJ2-7; V gene: TRBV15; D gene: NA; CDR3 protein: CATSKTDSSYEQYF; CDR3 DNA: TGTGCCACCAGCAAAACCGACAGTTCCTACGAGCAGTACTTC
clone size: NA; J gene: TRBJ1-2; V gene: TRBV2; D gene: TRBD1; CDR3 protein: CASSGGQGGIYGYTF; CDR3 DNA: TGTGCCAGCAGTGGGGGACAGGGTGGTATCTATGGCTACACCTTC
clone size: NA; J gene: TRBJ1-5; V gene: TRBV28; D gene: NA; CDR3 protein: CASRLQGSNQPQHF; CDR3 DNA: TGTGCCAGCAGACTTCAGGGGAGCAATCAGCCCCAGCATTTT
clone size: NA; J gene: TRBJ1-5; V gene: TRBV19; D gene: TRBD1; CDR3 protein: CASTPENRGNQPQHF; CDR3 DNA: TGTGCCAGTACCCCGGAAAACAGGGGGAATCAGCCCCAGCATTTT
clone size: NA; J gene: TRBJ2-7; V gene: TRBV3-1/TRBV3-2; D gene: NA; CDR3 protein: CASSPPDRGEQYF; CDR3 DNA: TGTGCCAGCAGCCCCCCGGACCGGGGCGAGCAGTACTTC
clone size: once; J gene: TRBJ2-7; V gene: TRBV19; D gene: TRBD1; CDR3 protein: CASSIGQGTAYEQYF; CDR3 DNA: TGTGCCAGTAGTATCGGCCAGGGGACAGCCTACGAGCAGTACTTC
clone size: NA; J gene: TRBJ2-7; V gene: TRBV27; D gene: TRBD2; CDR3 protein: CASSPSVSGGGYEQYF; CDR3 DNA: TGTGCCAGCAGTCCCTCGGTTAGCGGGGGTGGATACGAGCAGTACTTC
clone size: NA; J gene: TRBJ2-7; V gene: TRBV6-1; D gene: NA; CDR3 protein: CASSARGAVGTSSYEQYF; CDR3 DNA: TGTGCCAGCAGTGCCCGAGGGGCGGTTGGGACATCGTCCTACGAGCAGTACTTC
clone size: NA; J gene: TRBJ2-5; V gene: TRBV27; D gene: NA; CDR3 protein: CASSTQTDSQETQYF; CDR3 DNA: TGTGCCAGCAGTACCCAAACGGACTCACAAGAGACCCAGTACTTC
clone size: NA; J gene: TRBJ1-1; V gene: TRBV29-1; D gene: NA; CDR3 protein: CSVDDFGTGNTEAFF; CDR3 DNA: TGCAGCGTTGATGATTTTGGGACTGGGAACACTGAAGCTTTCTTT